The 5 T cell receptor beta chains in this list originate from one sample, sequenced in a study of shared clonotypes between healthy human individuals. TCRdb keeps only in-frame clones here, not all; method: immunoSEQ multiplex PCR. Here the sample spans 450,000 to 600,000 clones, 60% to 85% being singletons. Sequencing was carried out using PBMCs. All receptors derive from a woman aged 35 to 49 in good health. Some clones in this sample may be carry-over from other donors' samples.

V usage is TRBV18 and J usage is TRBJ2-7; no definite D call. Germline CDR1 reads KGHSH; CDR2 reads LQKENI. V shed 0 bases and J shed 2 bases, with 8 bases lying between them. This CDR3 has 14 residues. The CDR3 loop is CASSPPSRAYEQYF. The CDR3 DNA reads TGTGCCAGCTCACCACCTAGCAGAGCCTACGAGCAGTACTTC.

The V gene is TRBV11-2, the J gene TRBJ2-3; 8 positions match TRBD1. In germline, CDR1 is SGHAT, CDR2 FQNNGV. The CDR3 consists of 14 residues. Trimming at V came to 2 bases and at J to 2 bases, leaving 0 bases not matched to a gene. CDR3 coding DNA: TGTGCCAGCAGCTTACAGGGGGCCACAGATACGCAGTATTTT. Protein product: CASSLQGATDTQYF. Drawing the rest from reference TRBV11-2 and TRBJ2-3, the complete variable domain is EAGVAQSPRYKIIEKRQSVAFWCNPISGHATLYWYQQILGQGPKLLIQFQNNGVVDDSQLPKDRFSAERLKGVDSTLKIQPAKLEDSAVYLCASSLQGATDTQYFGPGTRLTVL.

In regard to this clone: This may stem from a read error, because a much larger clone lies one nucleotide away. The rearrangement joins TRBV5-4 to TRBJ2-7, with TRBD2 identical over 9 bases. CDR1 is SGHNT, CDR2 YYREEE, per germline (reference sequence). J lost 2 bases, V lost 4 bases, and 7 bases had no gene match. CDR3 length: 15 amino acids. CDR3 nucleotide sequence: TGTGCCAGCAGCGTGGGGGCTAGCGGGGCCTACGAGCAGTACTTC. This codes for CASSVGASGAYEQYF.

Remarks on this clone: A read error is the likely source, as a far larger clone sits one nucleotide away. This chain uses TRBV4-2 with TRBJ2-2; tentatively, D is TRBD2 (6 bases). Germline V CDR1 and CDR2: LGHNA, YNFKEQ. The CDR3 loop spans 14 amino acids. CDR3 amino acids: CASSQGMASGELLF. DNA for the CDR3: TGTGCCAGCAGCCAAGGGATGGCTTCGGGGGAGCTGCTTTTT.

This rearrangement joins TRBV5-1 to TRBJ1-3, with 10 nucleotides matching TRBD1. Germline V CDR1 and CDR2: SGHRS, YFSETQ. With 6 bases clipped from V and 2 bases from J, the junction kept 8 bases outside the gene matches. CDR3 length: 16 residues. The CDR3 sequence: CASTAQGTGAGNTIYF. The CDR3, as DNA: TGCGCCAGCACCGCTCAAGGGACAGGGGCTGGAAACACCATATATTTT.